This T cell receptor beta chain was identified during a study of shared clonotypes between healthy human individuals. The study, taken as a whole, reports: Clonotype sharing levels among donors were expected to vary with sequencing depth.

Genomic DNA for unsorted samples was obtained from approximately 100 million PBMCs. With 0 bases removed from V and 5 bases from J, the gap between germline ends came to 14 bases. This CDR3 comprises 15 residues. Germline lookup yields CDR1 SGHNT and CDR2 YYREEE (reference sequence). Comments on this clone: Its matching antigen is unknown.

Assay execution took place at the deep level. Profiling relied on immunoSEQ multiplex PCR, and the TCRdb table lists in-frame clones only, not all of them. The sample comprises about half a million clones, approximately 77% of which are singletons, and more than 10% rests with the top ten. The source material was PBMCs. This sequence was found in a woman aged 40 to 50 in good health. Some clones in this sample may be carry-over from other donors' samples. The rearrangement uses TRBV5-4 and TRBJ2-5; no firm D call. The CDR3 nucleotides are TGTGCCAGCAGCTTGGCCCCGAGCCACGGGGAGACCCAGTACTTC. The encoded protein is CASSLAPSHGETQYF.